This TCR beta chain is drawn from a study of OX40 agonist ivuxolimab in advanced cancers. At the level of the study: Patients' therapy was ivuxolimab, an antibody that acts as an agonist of OX40 (CD134). Whole-study results and caveats: By week 6 at 0.1 to 3.0 mg/kg, blood CD4+ and CD8+ T cells had expanded clonally. The specificity for antigen of the expanded peripheral T cells was not determined.

Germline CDR1 is MNHEY and CDR2 is SMNVEV (reference sequence). The CDR3 runs 17 residues. V lost 0 bases to trimming and J lost 6 bases, with 21 bases between them. Using immunoSEQ multiplex PCR, the repertoire was profiled, and TCRdb retains in-frame clones only, with some absent. Here the sample spans about 27,000 clones, around 85% being singletons. Collection of blood occurred at baseline, at cycle 4 day 1, and at cycle 7 day 1. In regard to this clone: Its target is not known.

Sequencing used CD4+ or CD8+ T cells sorted from blood, obtained in a trial of the OX40 agonist ivuxolimab. The receptor was isolated from an adult with an advanced solid tumor such as melanoma, head and neck, liver or kidney cancer. This rearrangement joins TRBV27 to TRBJ2-7; D unresolved. CDR3 region: CASSLSIFSRDKGEQYF. The CDR3 region has the DNA TGTGCCAGCAGTTTATCGATTTTTTCTCGAGATAAGGGCGAGCAGTACTTC.